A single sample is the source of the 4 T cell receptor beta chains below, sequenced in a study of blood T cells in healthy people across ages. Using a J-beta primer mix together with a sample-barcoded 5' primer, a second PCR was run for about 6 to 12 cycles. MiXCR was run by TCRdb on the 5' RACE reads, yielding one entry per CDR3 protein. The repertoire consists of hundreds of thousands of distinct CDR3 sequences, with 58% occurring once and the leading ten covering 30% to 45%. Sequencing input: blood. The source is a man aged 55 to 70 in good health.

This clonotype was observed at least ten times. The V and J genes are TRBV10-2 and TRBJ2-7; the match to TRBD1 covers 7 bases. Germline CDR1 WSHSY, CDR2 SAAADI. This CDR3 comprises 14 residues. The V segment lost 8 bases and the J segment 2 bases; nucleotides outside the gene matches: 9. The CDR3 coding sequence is TGCGCCAGCCAGACAGGGAGAGGCCCCTACGAGCAGTACTTC. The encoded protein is CASQTGRGPYEQYF.

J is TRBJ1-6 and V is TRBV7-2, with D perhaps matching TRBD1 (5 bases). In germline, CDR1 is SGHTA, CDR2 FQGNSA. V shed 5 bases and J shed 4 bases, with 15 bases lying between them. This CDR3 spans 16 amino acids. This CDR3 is CASSGRGGRYNSPLHF. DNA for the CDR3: TGTGCCAGCAGCGGCCGGGGGGGTAGGTATAATTCACCCCTCCACTTT. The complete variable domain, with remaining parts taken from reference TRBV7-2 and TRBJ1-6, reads GAGVSQSPSNKVTEKGKDVELRCDPISGHTALYWYRQSLGQGLEFLIYFQGNSAPDKSGLPSDRFSAERTGGSVSTLTIQRTQQEDSAVYLCASSGRGGRYNSPLHFGNGTRLTVT.

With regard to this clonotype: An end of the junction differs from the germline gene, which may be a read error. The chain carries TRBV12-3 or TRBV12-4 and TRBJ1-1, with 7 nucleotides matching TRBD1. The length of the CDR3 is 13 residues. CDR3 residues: CASSPQGLGGAFF. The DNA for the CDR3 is TGTGCTAGCAGTCCACAGGGGTTAGGTGGGGCTTTCTTT.

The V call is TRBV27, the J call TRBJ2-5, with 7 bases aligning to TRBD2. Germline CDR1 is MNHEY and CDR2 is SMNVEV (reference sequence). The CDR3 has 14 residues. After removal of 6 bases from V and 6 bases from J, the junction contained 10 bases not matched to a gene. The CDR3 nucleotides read TGTGCCAGCAGCTCTAGCGGCGGTCTACAGACCCAGTACTTC. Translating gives CASSSSGGLQTQYF.